This T cell receptor beta chain was sequenced during a study of regulatory T cells in long-lasting Graves disease. Study-level information: Over 5 years of antithyroid drugs with positive TSH receptor antibodies was taken to mean persistent Graves' disease.

Overall study results and limits: Persistent patients had more shared public clonotypes (about 2,800) than new patients (about 1,000). TRBV28, TRBJ1-2 and TRBJ2-5 emerged as the favored segments in persistent disease. Sample size, which was small, may have reduced accuracy.

The time point denotes: persistent/refractory GD, antithyroid drugs over 5 years with positive TRAb. Following extraction of RNA from PBMCs, that RNA was used to make the TCR library. Arm-PCR with iRepertoire HTBI primers amplified the CDR3 regions for these TCR beta libraries. MiXCR, run by TCRdb on the multiplex PCR reads, gives a single entry per CDR3 protein. This sample has 500,000 to 800,000 distinct CDR3 sequences, with roughly 30% found just once. The CDR3 consists of 13 residues. Trimming took 5 bases from V and 2 from J, leaving 9 bases between them. This clonotype was detected a few times. What it binds is unknown.

The chain is built from TRBV12-3 or TRBV12-4 and TRBJ1-1; TRBD1 might be the D (5 bases). This TCR derives from a female donor with Graves disease. The sample here was peripheral blood mononuclear cells (PBMCs), taken when the disease was refractory, from a patient treated with antithyroid drugs. The CDR3 sequence is CASSGDGNTEAFF. The CDR3 DNA reads TGTGCCAGCAGTGGGGACGGAAACACTGAAGCTTTCTTT.